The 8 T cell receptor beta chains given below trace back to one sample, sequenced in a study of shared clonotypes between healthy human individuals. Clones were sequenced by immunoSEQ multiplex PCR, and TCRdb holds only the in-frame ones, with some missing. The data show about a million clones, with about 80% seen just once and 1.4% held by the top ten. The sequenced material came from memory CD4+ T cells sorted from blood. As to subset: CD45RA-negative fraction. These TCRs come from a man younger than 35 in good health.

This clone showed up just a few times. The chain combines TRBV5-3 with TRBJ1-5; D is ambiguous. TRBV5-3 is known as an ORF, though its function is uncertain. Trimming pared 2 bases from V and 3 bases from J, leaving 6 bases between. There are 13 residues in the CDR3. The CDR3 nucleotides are TGTGCCAGAAGCTTCCCTAACAATCAGCCCCAGCATTTT. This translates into CARSFPNNQPQHF.

This CDR3 is CASSLGENTGELFF. Written as DNA, the CDR3 is TGTGCCAGCAGCTTAGGGGAGAATACCGGGGAGCTGTTTTTT. J is TRBJ2-2 and V is TRBV11-3, with D perhaps matching TRBD2 (5 bases). V gave up 1 base and J gave up 5 bases, with 8 bases separating them. Germline V gives CDR1 SGHNT, CDR2 YENEEA. The CDR3 is 14 residues long.

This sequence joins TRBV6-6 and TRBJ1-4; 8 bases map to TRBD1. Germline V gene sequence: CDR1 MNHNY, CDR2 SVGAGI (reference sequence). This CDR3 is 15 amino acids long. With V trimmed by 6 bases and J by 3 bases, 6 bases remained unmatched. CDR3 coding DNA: TGTGCCAGCAGGGGTACAGGGGGATCTAATGAAAAACTGTTTTTT. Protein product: CASRGTGGSNEKLFF.

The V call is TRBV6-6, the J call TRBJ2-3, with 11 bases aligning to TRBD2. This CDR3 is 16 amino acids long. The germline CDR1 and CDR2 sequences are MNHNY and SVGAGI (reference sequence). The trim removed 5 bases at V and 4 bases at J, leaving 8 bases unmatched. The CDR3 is CASSPSSGGRSDTQYF. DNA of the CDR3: TGTGCCAGCAGTCCATCTAGCGGGGGGCGTTCAGATACGCAGTATTTT.

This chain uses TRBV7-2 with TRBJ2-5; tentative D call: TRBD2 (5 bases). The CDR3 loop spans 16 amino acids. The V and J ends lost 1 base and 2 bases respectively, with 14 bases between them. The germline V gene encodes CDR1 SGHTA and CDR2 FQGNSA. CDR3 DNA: TGTGCCAGCAGCTTAGGCTCCACGGGGTATCAAGAGACCCAGTACTTC. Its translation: CASSLGSTGYQETQYF.

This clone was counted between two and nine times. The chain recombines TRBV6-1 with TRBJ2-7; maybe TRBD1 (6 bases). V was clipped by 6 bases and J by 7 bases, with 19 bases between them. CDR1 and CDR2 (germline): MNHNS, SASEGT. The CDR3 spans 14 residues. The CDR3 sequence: CASRPVGGPREQYF. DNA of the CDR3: TGTGCCAGCAGACCCGTAGGGGGTCCACGGGAGCAGTACTTC.

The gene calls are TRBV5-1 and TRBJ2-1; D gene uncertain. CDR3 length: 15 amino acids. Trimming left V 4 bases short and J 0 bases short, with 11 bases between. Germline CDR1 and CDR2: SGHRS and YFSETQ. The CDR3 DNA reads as TGCGCCAGCAGCCCTAACGGGCCCTCCTACAATGAGCAGTTCTTC. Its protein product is CASSPNGPSYNEQFF.

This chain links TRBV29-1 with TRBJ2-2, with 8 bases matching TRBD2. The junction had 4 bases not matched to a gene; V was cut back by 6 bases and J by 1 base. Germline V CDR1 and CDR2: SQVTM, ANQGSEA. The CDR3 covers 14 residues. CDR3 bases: TGCAGCGTCCGACTAGCGCTGAACACCGGGGAGCTGTTTTTT. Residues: CSVRLALNTGELFF.